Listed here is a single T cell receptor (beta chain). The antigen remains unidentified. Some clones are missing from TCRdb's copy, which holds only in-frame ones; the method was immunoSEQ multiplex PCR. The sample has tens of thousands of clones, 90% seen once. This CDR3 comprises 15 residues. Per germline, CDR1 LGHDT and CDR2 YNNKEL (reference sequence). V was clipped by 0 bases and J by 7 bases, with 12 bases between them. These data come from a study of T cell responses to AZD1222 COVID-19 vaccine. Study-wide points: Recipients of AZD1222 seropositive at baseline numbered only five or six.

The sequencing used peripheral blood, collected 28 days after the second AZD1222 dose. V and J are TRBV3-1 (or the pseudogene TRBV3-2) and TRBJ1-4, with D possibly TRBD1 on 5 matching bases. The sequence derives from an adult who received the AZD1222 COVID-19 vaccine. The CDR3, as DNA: TGTGCCAGCAGCCAAGATACGGGGCGCGGTGAAAAACTGTTTTTT. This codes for CASSQDTGRGEKLFF.